What follows is one T cell receptor (beta chain) and its context. Other DNA sequences in the same sample also yield this CDR3. These data originate in a study of blood T cell repertoires in COVID-19. About the research overall: Whether acute or convalescent, the COVID-19 samples came from the United States, Italy and Spain. Sample material is recorded as cDNA or gDNA derived from T cells, B-cell-depleted T cells, or PBMCs.

Sequenced by immunoSEQ multiplex PCR; TCRdb stores in-frame clones only, minus some. The sample lists roughly 410,000 clones, approximately 91% occurring once. This CDR3 comprises 12 residues. The germline V gene encodes CDR1 LNHNV and CDR2 YYDKDF (reference sequence). Trimming removed 5 bases from V and 2 bases from J, with 6 bases in between. The sequencing input was peripheral blood. V and J are TRBV15 and TRBJ1-2; D remains unclear. The receptor's source is a woman between 40 and 50 years old with COVID-19, enrolled during active disease. The DNA of the CDR3 is TGTGCCACCAGCGCAGGAAACTATGGCTACACCTTC. Residues: CATSAGNYGYTF. Drawing the rest from reference TRBV15 and TRBJ1-2, the complete variable domain is DAMVIQNPRYQVTQFGKPVTLSCSQTLNHNVMYWYQQKSSQAPKLLFHYYDKDFNNEADTPDNFQSRRPNTSFCFLDIRSPGLGDTAMYLCATSAGNYGYTFGSGTRLTVV.